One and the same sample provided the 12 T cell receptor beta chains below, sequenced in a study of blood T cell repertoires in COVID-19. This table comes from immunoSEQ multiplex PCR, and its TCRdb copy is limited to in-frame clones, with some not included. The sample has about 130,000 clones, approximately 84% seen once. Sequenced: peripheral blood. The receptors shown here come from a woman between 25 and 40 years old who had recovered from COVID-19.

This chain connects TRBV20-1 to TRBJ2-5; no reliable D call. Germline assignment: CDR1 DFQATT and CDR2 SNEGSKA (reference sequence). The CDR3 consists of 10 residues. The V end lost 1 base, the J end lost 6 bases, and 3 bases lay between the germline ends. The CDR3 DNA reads TGCAGTGCTAGAGCAAAGACCCAGTACTTC. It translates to CSARAKTQYF.

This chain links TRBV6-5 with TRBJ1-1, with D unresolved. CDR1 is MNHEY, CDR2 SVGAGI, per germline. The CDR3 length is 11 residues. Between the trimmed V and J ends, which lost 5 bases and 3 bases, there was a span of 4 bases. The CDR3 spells CASSPDTEAFF. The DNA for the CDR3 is TGTGCCAGCAGTCCCGACACTGAAGCTTTCTTT.

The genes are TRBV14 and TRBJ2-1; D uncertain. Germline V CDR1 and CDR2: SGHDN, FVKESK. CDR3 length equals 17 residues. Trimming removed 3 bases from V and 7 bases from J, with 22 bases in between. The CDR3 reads CASSHSLSSRSWNEQFF. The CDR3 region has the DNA TGTGCCAGCAGCCATTCTCTCTCGTCGCGGTCCTGGAATGAGCAGTTCTTC.

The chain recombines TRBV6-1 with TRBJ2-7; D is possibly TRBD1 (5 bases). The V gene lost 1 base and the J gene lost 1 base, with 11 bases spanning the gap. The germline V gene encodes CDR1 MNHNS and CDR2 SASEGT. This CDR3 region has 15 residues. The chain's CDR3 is CASSEEGQLSYEQYF. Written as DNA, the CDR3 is TGTGCCAGCAGTGAAGAAGGACAATTATCCTACGAGCAGTACTTC.

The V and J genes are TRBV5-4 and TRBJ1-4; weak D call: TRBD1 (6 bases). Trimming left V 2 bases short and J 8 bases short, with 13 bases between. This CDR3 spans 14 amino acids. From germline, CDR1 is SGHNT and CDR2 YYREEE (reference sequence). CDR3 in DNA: TGTGCCAGCAGCTTACAGGGTTCGGGGGAAAAACTGTTTTTT. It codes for CASSLQGSGEKLFF. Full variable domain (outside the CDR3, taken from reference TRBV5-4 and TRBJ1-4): ETGVTQSPTHLIKTRGQQVTLRCSSQSGHNTVSWYQQALGQGPQFIFQYYREEENGRGNFPPRFSGLQFPNYSSELNVNALELDDSALYLCASSLQGSGEKLFFGSGTQLSVL.

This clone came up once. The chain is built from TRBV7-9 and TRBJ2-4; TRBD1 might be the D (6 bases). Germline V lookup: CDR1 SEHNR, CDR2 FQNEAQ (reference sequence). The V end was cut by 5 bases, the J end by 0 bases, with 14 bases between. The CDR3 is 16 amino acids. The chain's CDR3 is CASSTRQALAKNIQYF. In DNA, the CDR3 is TGTGCCAGCAGCACCAGACAGGCGTTAGCCAAAAACATTCAGTACTTC.

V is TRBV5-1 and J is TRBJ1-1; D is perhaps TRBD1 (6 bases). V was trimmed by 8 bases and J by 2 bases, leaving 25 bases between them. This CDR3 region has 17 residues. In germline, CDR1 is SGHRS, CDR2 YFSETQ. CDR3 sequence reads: CASSRTDNLPANTEAFF. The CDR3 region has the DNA TGCGCCAGTTCTCGGACAGACAATTTACCAGCCAACACTGAAGCTTTCTTT.

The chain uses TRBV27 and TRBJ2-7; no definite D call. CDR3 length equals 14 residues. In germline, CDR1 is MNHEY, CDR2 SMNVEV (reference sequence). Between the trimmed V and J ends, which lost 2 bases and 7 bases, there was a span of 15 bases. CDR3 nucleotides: TGTGCCAGCAGTTTACTCTCTACGCCGATTGAGCAGTACTTC. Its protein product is CASSLLSTPIEQYF.

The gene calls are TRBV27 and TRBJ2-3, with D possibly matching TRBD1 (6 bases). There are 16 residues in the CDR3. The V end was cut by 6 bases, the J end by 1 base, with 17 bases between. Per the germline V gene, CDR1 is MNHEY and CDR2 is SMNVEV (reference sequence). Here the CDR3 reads CASSNGPAGGTDTQYF. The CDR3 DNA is TGTGCCAGCAGCAATGGGCCCGCAGGGGGCACAGATACGCAGTATTTT.

CDR3 DNA sequence: TGTGCCACCAGTGATTTGTCAGGAAACTATGGCTACACCTTC. Protein product: CATSDLSGNYGYTF. The chain recombines TRBV24-1 with TRBJ1-2; D call uncertain. The CDR3 is 14 amino acids. Trimming removed 0 bases at V and 2 bases at J, with 6 bases between. The germline V gene has CDR1 KGHDR and CDR2 SFDVKD.

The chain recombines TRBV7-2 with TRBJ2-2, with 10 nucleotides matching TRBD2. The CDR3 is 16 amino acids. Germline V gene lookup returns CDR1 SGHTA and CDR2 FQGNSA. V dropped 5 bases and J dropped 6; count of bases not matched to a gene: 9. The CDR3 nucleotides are TGTGCCAGCAGCACTCTAGCGGGGGTGGTGTCCGGGGAGCTGTTTTTT. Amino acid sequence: CASSTLAGVVSGELFF. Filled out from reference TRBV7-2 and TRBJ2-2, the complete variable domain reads GAGVSQSPSNKVTEKGKDVELRCDPISGHTALYWYRQSLGQGLEFLIYFQGNSAPDKSGLPSDRFSAERTGGSVSTLTIQRTQQEDSAVYLCASSTLAGVVSGELFFGEGSRLTVL.

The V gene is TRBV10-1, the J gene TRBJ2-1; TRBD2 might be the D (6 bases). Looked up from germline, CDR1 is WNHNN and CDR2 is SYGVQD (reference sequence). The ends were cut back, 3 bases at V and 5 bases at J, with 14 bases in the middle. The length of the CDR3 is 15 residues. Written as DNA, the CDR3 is TGCGCCAGCAGTGATCCCGGGAGCCCGCACAATGAGCAGTTCTTC. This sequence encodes CASSDPGSPHNEQFF.